This is a list of T cell receptor beta chains from one sample in a study of a mutant IDH1 vaccine in newly diagnosed glioma. Sequencing used immunoSEQ multiplex PCR; TCRdb keeps in-frame clones, though not all of them. The sample yields roughly 71,000 clones, approximately 86% seen once. Sequenced material: PBMCs, taken from a glioma patient treated with radiotherapy, temozolomide or both. The receptors were gathered from a man aged 25 to 40 with glioma. CDR3s include the opening cysteine and the closing phenylalanine or tryptophan. The D gene is left open where the match is weak. The listing skips clone size in some rows; elsewhere it reads once, few, many or a size class.

clone_size j_call cdr3_length v_call d_call cdr3_nt cdr3_aa
- TRBJ2-7 14 TRBV19 - TGTGCCAGTAGACTAGCGACAGGGCTCTACGAGCAGTACTTC CASRLATGLYEQYF
- TRBJ2-7 17 TRBV4-1 - TGCGCCAGCAGCCAAGTCAGCCTCCGGGACATTCGCTACGAGCAGTACTTC CASSQVSLRDIRYEQYF
once TRBJ1-1 15 TRBV4-1 - TGCGCCAGCAGCCAAGGGCTGGGGCTAAACACTGAAGCTTTCTTT CASSQGLGLNTEAFF
- TRBJ2-3 16 TRBV7-9 TRBD1 TGTGCCAGCAGCTCCCAGGGGGCGCGCGTCACAGATACGCAGTATTTT CASSSQGARVTDTQYF
- TRBJ1-2 14 TRBV28 - TGTGCCAGCAGTTTTGGGCGGACTAACTATGGCTACACCTTC CASSFGRTNYGYTF
- TRBJ2-7 13 TRBV10-3 - TGTGCCATCAGTGAGTCGGACCACTACGAGCAGTACTTC CAISESDHYEQYF
- TRBJ1-5 12 TRBV19 TRBD1 TGTGCCAGCCGGACAGGGGTTCAGCCCCAGCATTTT CASRTGVQPQHF
few TRBJ1-1 13 TRBV25-1 TRBD1 TGTGCCAGTGAAGGACAGGGGAACACTGAAGCTTTCTTT CASEGQGNTEAFF
once TRBJ1-1 16 TRBV10-3 - TGTGCCATCAGTGAGTCGATTCCGGGGGCTAGCACTGAAGCTTTCTTT CAISESIPGASTEAFF
- TRBJ2-7 13 TRBV19 - TGTGCCAGTAGTTCCGGGTCCTCCTACGAGCAGTACTTC CASSSGSSYEQYF
- TRBJ1-1 15 TRBV5-1 - TGCGCCAGCAGCCGGGGGTCGGAGGGGAACACTGAAGCTTTCTTT CASSRGSEGNTEAFF
- TRBJ2-5 16 TRBV6-5 TRBD2 TGTGCCAGCAGTTTCCAGCGGGGGGGCCTACAAGAGACCCAGTACTTC CASSFQRGGLQETQYF
once TRBJ2-1 11 TRBV20-1 - TGCAGTGCTAGGGCAGCCAATGAGCAGTTCTTC CSARAANEQFF
- TRBJ2-1 17 TRBV5-6 - TGTGCCAGCAGCTTGGAGGGCCGGGGAGGCTCCTACAATGAGCAGTTCTTC CASSLEGRGGSYNEQFF
- TRBJ1-2 15 TRBV19 TRBD1 TGTGCCAGTAGTCCCTCTCTGACAGGGTGGCGTGGCTACACCTTC CASSPSLTGWRGYTF
- TRBJ2-6 13 TRBV29-1 - TGCAGCGTTTATGAGGCTGGGGCCAACGTCCTGACTTTC CSVYEAGANVLTF
- TRBJ1-1 16 TRBV18 - TGTGCCAGCTATGGTTTGGGGTCCCAGGGAGGCACTGAAGCTTTCTTT CASYGLGSQGGTEAFF
- TRBJ2-2 18 TRBV2 TRBD2 TGTGCCAGCAGTCCGGGACTAGCGGGGGGCAAGAACACCGGGGAGCTGTTTTTT CASSPGLAGGKNTGELFF
- TRBJ2-1 17 TRBV10-1 TRBD1 TGCGCCAGCAGTCTGGGACAGGGACTGAGCTCCTACAATGAGCAGTTCTTC CASSLGQGLSSYNEQFF
few TRBJ1-4 16 TRBV29-1 TRBD1 TGCAGCGTGTTACAGGGGAATGGAGCAACTAATGAAAAACTGTTTTTT CSVLQGNGATNEKLFF
- TRBJ1-4 16 TRBV19 TRBD1 TGTGCCAGTAGCGCCAGGGGGGGAACAACTAATGAAAAACTGTTTTTT CASSARGGTTNEKLFF
once TRBJ1-2 15 TRBV18 TRBD1 TGTGCCAGCTCACCACCCGGGACAGCGACGTATGGCTACACCTTC CASSPPGTATYGYTF